One and the same sample provided the 7 T cell receptor beta chains below, sequenced in a study of T cell changes during pregnancy in multiple sclerosis. The protocol was immunoSEQ multiplex PCR, while the TCRdb copy is restricted to in-frame clones and leaves out a portion. Of some 85,000 clones listed, 93% are singletons. The sequences come from peripheral blood, collected in the second trimester of pregnancy. Receptors originate from a female donor in good health, enrolled as a control in a pregnancy study.

The gene calls are TRBV4-3 and TRBJ1-2; D is undetermined. The CDR3 is 13 amino acids. With 2 bases removed from V and 0 bases from J, the gap between germline ends came to 4 bases. Germline lookup yields CDR1 LGHNA and CDR2 YSLEER. The CDR3 is CASSQNTNYGYTF. The CDR3 region has the DNA TGCGCCAGCAGCCAAAACACTAACTATGGCTACACCTTC.

The chain uses TRBV5-4 and TRBJ2-3; TRBD2 aligns across 11 bases. V trimming: 5 bases; J trimming: 5 bases; junction bases outside the gene matches: 7. The CDR3 has 15 residues. The germline V gene has CDR1 SGHNT and CDR2 YYREEE (reference sequence). The CDR3 DNA reads as TGTGCCAGCAGACTTAGCGGGGGGGTCGGAGATACGCAGTATTTT. Its translation is CASRLSGGVGDTQYF.

V and J are TRBV28 and TRBJ1-4; D not certain. The CDR3 sequence is 14 residues long. CDR1 and CDR2 (germline): MDHEN, SYDVKM. The V and J ends lost 7 bases and 7 bases respectively, with 16 bases between them. CDR3: CASNGVGAGEKLFF. The CDR3 bases are TGTGCCAGCAATGGTGTGGGCGCTGGTGAAAAACTGTTTTTT. Using reference TRBV28 and TRBJ1-4 for the parts outside the CDR3, the full variable domain is DVKVTQSSRYLVKRTGEKVFLECVQDMDHENMFWYRQDPGLGLRLIYFSYDVKMKEKGDIPEGYSVSREKKERFSLILESASTNQTSMYLCASNGVGAGEKLFFGSGTQLSVL.

V gene TRBV4-3 combines with J gene TRBJ1-6; 8 bases agree with TRBD1. Germline CDR1 and CDR2: LGHNA and YSLEER. The CDR3 runs to 17 residues. The J segment lost 0 bases and the V segment lost 3 bases, leaving 4 bases of the junction unmatched. CDR3: CASSQGQASSYNSPLHF. Here the CDR3 DNA reads TGCGCCAGCAGCCAGGGACAGGCAAGCTCCTATAATTCACCCCTCCACTTT.

The chain has TRBV9 and TRBJ2-5; 9 nucleotides match TRBD1. The V gene's germline CDR1 is SGDLS and CDR2 YYNGEE. The trim removed 4 bases at V and 2 bases at J, leaving 6 bases unmatched. The CDR3 is made up of 15 amino acids. CDR3 residues: CASSHGQGYQETQYF. The CDR3 DNA sequence: TGTGCCAGCAGCCATGGACAGGGGTATCAAGAGACCCAGTACTTC.

The V gene is TRBV27, the J gene TRBJ2-1, with TRBD2 identical over 8 bases. The CDR3 sequence is 15 residues long. Germline CDR1 and CDR2: MNHEY and SMNVEV (reference sequence). V dropped 4 bases and J dropped 5; count of bases not matched to a gene: 7. The CDR3 DNA sequence: TGTGCCAGCAGTTACCCCCCGGGGGGGAACAATGAGCAGTTCTTC. It codes for CASSYPPGGNNEQFF.

This clone was seen more than once but under ten times. This chain links TRBV4-1 with TRBJ1-1; 8 positions agree with TRBD1. The germline V gene has CDR1 MGHRA and CDR2 YSYEKL. V trimming: 1 base; J trimming: 2 bases; junction bases outside the gene matches: 6. The CDR3 consists of 16 residues. As DNA, the CDR3 is TGCGCCAGCAGCCAAGGGACAGGGACGATCAACACTGAAGCTTTCTTT. Translated, it gives CASSQGTGTINTEAFF.